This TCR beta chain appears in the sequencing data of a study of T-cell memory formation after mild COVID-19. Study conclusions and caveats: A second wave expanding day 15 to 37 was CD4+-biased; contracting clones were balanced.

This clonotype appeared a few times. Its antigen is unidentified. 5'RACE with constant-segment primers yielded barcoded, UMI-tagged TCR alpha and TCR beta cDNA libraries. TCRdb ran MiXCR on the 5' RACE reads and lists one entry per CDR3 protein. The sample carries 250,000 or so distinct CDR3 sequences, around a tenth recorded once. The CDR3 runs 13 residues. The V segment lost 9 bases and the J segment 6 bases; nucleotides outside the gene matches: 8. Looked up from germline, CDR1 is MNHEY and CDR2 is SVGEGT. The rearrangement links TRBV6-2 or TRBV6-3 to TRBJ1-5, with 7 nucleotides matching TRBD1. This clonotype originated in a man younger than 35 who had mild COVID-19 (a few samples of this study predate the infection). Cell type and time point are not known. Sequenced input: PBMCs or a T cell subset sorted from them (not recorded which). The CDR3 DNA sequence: TGTGCCAGTTCGACAGGGCGGCGTCAGCCCCAGCATTTT. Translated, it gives CASSTGRRQPQHF.